This T cell receptor beta chain was sequenced for a study of graft-versus-host responses after intestinal transplantation. As for the study in general: Each of the recipients got a multivisceral, liver-intestinal, or isolated intestinal transplant. Notes on the study in general: There were GvH clones found in recipient marrow, and some of them appeared first in ileum or blood. With peak circulating GvH clone levels came an association with early post-transplant HvG declines.

Generated by immunoSEQ multiplex PCR, the TCRdb table keeps only in-frame clones and is missing some. This sample has about 100,000 clones; roughly nine tenths occur once, and the top ten carry around 1%. Regarding this clone: The antigen is undetermined. A read error may account for a junction end that differs from germline.

In germline, CDR1 is SNHLY, CDR2 FYNNEI. This CDR3 has 12 amino acids. The TCR comes from a human donor who was the organ donor for an intestinal transplant. The sample consisted of unstimulated CD4+ T cells sorted from spleen or lymph node cells, taken before transplant. V is TRBV2 and J is TRBJ1-5; no definite D call. The CDR3 loop is CASSEGWKGSSF. The CDR3 DNA follows: TGTGCCAGCAGTGAAGGGTGGAAGGGCTCCTCCTTT. Complete variable domain (other parts from reference TRBV2 and TRBJ1-5): EPEVTQTPSHQVTQMGQEVILRCVPISNHLYFYWYRQILGQKVEFLVSFYNNEISEKSEIFDDQFSVERPDGSNFTLKIRSTKLEDSAMYFCASSEGWKGSSFGDGTRLSIL.